The rows below give T cell receptor beta chains drawn from one sample of a study of OX40 agonist ivuxolimab in advanced cancers. Data came from immunoSEQ multiplex PCR; TCRdb stores just in-frame clones and leaves some out. Found here are tens of thousands of clones, about 91% of them singletons; the top ten hold approximately 2.5%. This specimen was CD4+ or CD8+ T cells sorted from blood, taken in a trial of the OX40 agonist ivuxolimab. These receptors were taken from an adult with an advanced solid tumor such as melanoma, head and neck, liver or kidney cancer. Both conserved end residues are part of each CDR3. A D gene is named only where the DNA matches it firmly. A row's size may be missing; if present it is once, few, many or a size class.

v_call	j_call	d_call	clone_size	cdr3_aa	cdr3_nt
TRBV7-2	TRBJ1-2	NA	NA	CASSFSELLYGYTF	TGTGCCAGCAGCTTTTCAGAGCTCCTCTATGGCTACACCTTC
TRBV19	TRBJ2-5	TRBD2	NA	CASSPPPYSGSLETQYF	TGTGCCAGTAGTCCCCCCCCATATAGCGGGAGTTTGGAGACCCAGTACTTC
TRBV10-1	TRBJ2-5	NA	NA	CASSESGAETQYF	TGCGCCAGCAGTGAGTCGGGGGCAGAGACCCAGTACTTC
TRBV7-2	TRBJ1-5	NA	NA	CASSVPGQPQHF	TGTGCCAGCAGCGTCCCGGGGCAGCCCCAGCATTTT
TRBV7-8	TRBJ1-3	TRBD1	NA	CASSLSQGARGNTIYF	TGTGCCAGCAGCTTATCACAGGGGGCACGGGGAAACACCATATATTTT
TRBV4-1	TRBJ2-2	NA	NA	CASSQDWGANTGELFF	TGCGCCAGCAGCCAAGATTGGGGGGCGAACACCGGGGAGCTGTTTTTT
TRBV5-1	TRBJ1-1	NA	NA	CASSLEGYGGATEAFF	TGCGCCAGCAGCTTGGAGGGGTACGGAGGGGCCACTGAAGCTTTCTTT
TRBV19	TRBJ1-4	NA	NA	CASTDGGASNEKLFF	TGTGCCAGTACCGACGGTGGGGCGAGTAATGAAAAACTGTTTTTT
TRBV4-1	TRBJ2-7	NA	NA	CASSPTGMRSDEQYF	TGCGCCAGCAGCCCAACAGGGATGCGTTCGGACGAGCAGTACTTC
TRBV19	TRBJ2-1	TRBD2	NA	CATAPTSGSSYNEQFF	TGTGCCACCGCCCCGACAAGCGGGAGCTCCTACAATGAGCAGTTCTTC
TRBV10-3	TRBJ2-3	TRBD1	NA	CATRTGIRTDTQYF	TGTGCCACCCGGACAGGGATACGCACAGATACGCAGTATTTT
TRBV6-5	TRBJ2-7	TRBD2	NA	CASSYSLAGVNYEQYF	TGTGCCAGCAGTTACTCTCTAGCGGGGGTCAACTACGAGCAGTACTTC
TRBV28	TRBJ1-5	TRBD1	NA	CASSSLDRRMQPQHF	TGTGCCAGCAGTTCCTTGGACAGGCGCATGCAGCCCCAGCATTTT
TRBV11-3	TRBJ1-1	NA	NA	CASSLGNMNTEAFF	TGTGCCAGCAGCTTGGGGAATATGAACACTGAAGCTTTCTTT
TRBV18	TRBJ1-1	NA	NA	CASSPTQTNTEAFF	TGTGCCAGCTCACCTACCCAGACGAACACTGAAGCTTTCTTT
TRBV29-1	TRBJ2-1	TRBD2	NA	CSVRLAGNEQFF	TGCAGCGTTCGCCTAGCGGGGAATGAGCAGTTCTTC
TRBV30	TRBJ1-1	NA	NA	CAWVPLKPGRLEAFF	TGTGCCTGGGTTCCTCTTAAGCCGGGACGACTTGAAGCTTTCTTT
TRBV19	TRBJ2-1	NA	NA	CASSTPGNEQFF	TGTGCCAGTAGTACCCCAGGCAATGAGCAGTTCTTC
TRBV7-3	TRBJ2-7	NA	NA	CASSQGSPGEQYF	TGTGCCAGCAGCCAGGGAAGCCCCGGCGAGCAGTACTTC
TRBV14	TRBJ1-2	NA	NA	CASSQGDTGGYTF	TGTGCCAGCAGCCAAGGTGACACAGGGGGCTACACCTTC
TRBV18	TRBJ2-7	NA	NA	CASSPFGKGWQAYEQYF	TGTGCCAGCTCACCGTTTGGTAAGGGATGGCAGGCCTACGAGCAGTACTTC
TRBV2	TRBJ1-4	TRBD1	NA	CASSGQGLGEKLFF	TGTGCCAGCAGTGGACAGGGGTTGGGTGAAAAACTGTTTTTT
TRBV13	TRBJ1-3	NA	NA	CASSLDSRSGNTIYF	TGTGCCAGCAGCTTGGACAGCCGCTCTGGAAACACCATATATTTT
TRBV28	TRBJ1-4	NA	NA	CASSPPVTTNEKLFF	TGTGCCAGCAGTCCCCCAGTCACAACTAATGAAAAACTGTTTTTT
TRBV7-9	TRBJ2-5	NA	NA	CASSLGGWMETQYF	TGTGCCAGCAGCTTAGGGGGTTGGATGGAGACCCAGTACTTC
TRBV25-1	TRBJ1-3	NA	NA	CASSEWVPNKGPGNTIYF	TGTGCCAGCAGTGAATGGGTACCTAATAAGGGGCCTGGAAACACCATATATTTT
TRBV12-5	TRBJ2-1	NA	NA	CASGLGVVDYNGQFF	TGTGCTAGTGGTTTGGGGGTGGTTGACTACAATGGGCAGTTCTTC
TRBV18	TRBJ2-5	TRBD1	NA	CASSQQGYQETQYF	TGTGCCAGCTCACAACAGGGGTACCAAGAGACCCAGTACTTC
TRBV18	TRBJ1-1	TRBD1	few	CASSLVTGTGEAFF	TGTGCCAGCTCATTGGTTACCGGGACAGGTGAAGCTTTCTTT
TRBV19	TRBJ2-1	TRBD2	NA	CASSTRIGLAGGDEQFF	TGTGCCAGTAGTACCCGAATAGGACTAGCGGGAGGGGATGAGCAGTTCTTC
TRBV5-4	TRBJ2-5	TRBD2	NA	CASSRTSDQETQYF	TGTGCCAGCAGCCGGACTAGCGATCAAGAGACCCAGTACTTC
TRBV6-4	TRBJ2-7	TRBD1	NA	CASSATGASYEQYF	TGTGCCAGCAGTGCCACAGGGGCCTCCTACGAGCAGTACTTC
TRBV7-6	TRBJ1-4	TRBD1	NA	CASSLGQGSEKLFF	TGTGCCAGCAGCTTAGGACAGGGTAGTGAAAAACTGTTTTTT
TRBV7-3	TRBJ2-4	NA	NA	CASSLGREGIQYF	TGTGCCAGCAGCTTAGGTCGGGAAGGCATTCAGTACTTC
TRBV18	TRBJ2-2	NA	NA	CASSPDRSNTGELFF	TGTGCCAGCTCACCGGACAGATCGAACACCGGGGAGCTGTTTTTT
TRBV6-5	TRBJ2-7	NA	NA	CASSYLGAKGSYEQYF	TGTGCCAGCAGTTACCTTGGGGCCAAGGGCTCCTACGAGCAGTACTTC
TRBV30	TRBJ1-2	TRBD1	NA	CAWSSTGGSGYTF	TGTGCCTGGTCCTCTACAGGGGGCAGTGGCTACACCTTC
TRBV13	TRBJ1-4	NA	NA	CASSQGIPNEKLFF	TGTGCCAGCAGCCAAGGGATCCCTAATGAAAAACTGTTTTTT
TRBV6-4	TRBJ2-2	NA	NA	CAGAPQDTGELFF	TGTGCCGGCGCTCCACAGGATACCGGGGAGCTGTTTTTT
TRBV28	TRBJ1-5	NA	NA	CASNPGHQPQHF	TGTGCCAGCAACCCAGGCCATCAGCCCCAGCATTTT
TRBV7-9	TRBJ1-2	NA	NA	CASGKTENYGYTF	TGTGCCAGCGGGAAGACGGAGAACTATGGCTACACCTTC
TRBV6-1	TRBJ1-1	NA	NA	CASSEHSGAGGAFF	TGTGCCAGCAGTGAACATTCGGGGGCAGGAGGGGCTTTCTTT
TRBV18	TRBJ2-5	NA	NA	CASSSWTAQETQYF	TGTGCCAGCTCATCCTGGACAGCACAAGAGACCCAGTACTTC
TRBV5-1	TRBJ2-3	TRBD2	NA	CASSGSGRSTDTQYF	TGCGCCAGCAGTGGGAGCGGGAGAAGCACAGATACGCAGTATTTT
TRBV7-8	TRBJ2-3	TRBD2	NA	CASSLMASGVGKKYF	TGTGCCAGCAGCTTAATGGCTAGCGGGGTGGGGAAGAAGTATTTT
TRBV20-1	TRBJ1-2	NA	NA	CSAPSGLGYTF	TGCAGTGCTCCGTCGGGGCTTGGCTACACCTTC
TRBV19	TRBJ1-5	NA	NA	CASSQGFGNQPQHF	TGTGCCAGTAGCCAGGGGTTCGGCAATCAGCCCCAGCATTTT
TRBV7-9	TRBJ2-1	NA	once	CASRGEVNEQFF	TGTGCCAGCAGGGGAGAGGTGAATGAGCAGTTCTTC
TRBV29-1	TRBJ1-2	NA	NA	CSVEDSGDYGYTF	TGCAGCGTTGAAGATTCAGGTGATTATGGCTACACCTTC
TRBV10-3	TRBJ1-5	NA	NA	CAISEGFQPQHF	TGTGCCATCAGTGAGGGGTTTCAGCCCCAGCATTTT
TRBV4-1	TRBJ2-2	NA	NA	CASSRLRTVNTGELFF	TGCGCCAGCAGCCGGCTCCGGACAGTTAACACCGGGGAGCTGTTTTTT
TRBV30	TRBJ2-7	NA	NA	CAWSSGAEQYF	TGTGCCTGGAGTTCAGGAGCCGAGCAGTACTTC